This T cell receptor (beta chain) was obtained from a study of T cell clusters in autoimmune cytopenias. In germline, CDR1 is SQVTM, CDR2 ANQGSEA. The CDR3 runs 15 residues. Some 38,000 genome equivalents of blood DNA were amplified for TRB. Findings of the study overall: Healthy donors had approximately 3.1-fold more exclusive TRB clusters than active autoimmune hepatitis patients.

This clonotype is called medium-sized (0.01 to 0.1%) based on its frequency. Its matching antigen is unknown. Multiplex touch-down PCR amplified TRB using TRB-A and TRB-B pools in one tube. Each CDR3 protein gets one entry in TCRdb, which reprocessed the multiplex PCR reads and gives no DNA. Its table records approximately 4,900 distinct CDR3 sequences. This sample also belongs to another study, concerning T cell repertoires in aging, cancer and after chemotherapy.

Sequenced sample: peripheral blood. This TCR derives from a human donor with chronic lymphocytic leukemia. The donor label of this sample is uncertain. The chain carries TRBV29-1 and TRBJ1-2; TCRdb lists TRBD1, though no DNA is available to test this call. CDR3 in amino acids: CSGVTGGPLNYGYTF. The entire variable domain, with the rest obtained from reference TRBV29-1 and TRBJ1-2, is as follows: SAVISQKPSRDICQRGTSLTIQCQVDSQVTMMFWYRQQPGQSLTLIATANQGSEATYESGFVIDKFPISRPNLTFSTLTVSNMSPEDSSIYLCSGVTGGPLNYGYTFGSGTRLTVV.